Reported below is one T cell receptor (beta chain). No cognate antigen has been identified for it. One base away there is no much larger clone; base qualities are not given. Libraries were made using the immunoSEQ multiplex PCR assay. For the multiplex PCR, a mixture combining 60 forward primers for TCR Vbeta segments and 13 reverse primers for TCR Jbeta segments was used. Amplification of the CDR3 region of rearranged TCR beta genes was performed with a multiplex PCR assay on genomic DNA. The Illumina HiSeq System was used to sequence the amplified TCR beta libraries as 87-base-pair reads. The authors' pipeline ran thus. Across the 670 or so repertoires, a later analysis counted 78 million or so unique TCR beta chains, 9.5 million to 12 million of which were shared by at least two donors. To remove PCR and sequencing errors, raw reads were error-corrected and collapsed into unique sequences using a nearest-neighbor algorithm that merged closely related sequences. Alignment of CDR3 sequences to IMGT reference sequences was used to assign V, D and J gene segments. For a sequence to be retained, at least a six-nucleotide match to both a V gene segment and a J gene segment was required. Rearrangements were classified as productive when the CDR3 lacked stop codons and remained in frame with V and J, and all other rearrangements were classified as non-productive. CDR3 was defined by IMGT convention, running from the second conserved V-encoded cysteine to the conserved J-encoded phenylalanine. The earlier analysis of more than 450 of the donors excluded sequences that lacked an unambiguous match to a single V gene segment. In an earlier analysis of 450 to 750 of the donors, a V segment was called functional when productive rearrangements were above 56.7%, and segregating when the standard deviation between donors exceeded 5%. To diagnose cytomegalovirus status from the catalog of TCR beta chain sequences, a statistical classification framework was built. In a later analysis, V and J genes were assigned by comparing TCR nucleotide sequences against IMGT/GENE-DB human TR gene sequences. Using the TCRdist pipeline, a later analysis assigned CDR3 sequences along with most-parsimonious VDJ recombination scenarios. A later analysis defined each TCR beta chain by its CDR3 amino acid sequence plus V-gene family, and excluded reads lacking a unique V-gene family. In a later analysis, some 600 highly shared, low-generation-probability nucleotide sequences were removed to address suspected cross-contamination and a sequencing artifact. A later analysis calculated a clonal expansion index for each public chain from normalized within-repertoire ranks of inferred template counts. In a later analysis, generation probabilities were computed with a VDJ recombination model fitted to out-of-frame rearrangements, and the resulting probabilities were checked against IGoR. In a later analysis, TCR-TCR, TCR-HLA and TCR-CMV co-occurrence was scored with hypergeometric tests, and a repertoire-size bias correction was applied to TCR pairs. False discovery rates were estimated in a later analysis by permuting HLA or CMV assignments 20 times. In a later analysis, co-occurring TCRs were grouped using DBSCAN, and TCRdist sequence similarity was added for clustering within HLA-allele-positive subsets. Repertoires with fewer than 30,000 or more than 120,000 public chains, plus five repertoires with anomalous nucleotide sharing, were excluded from co-occurrence clustering. What TCRdb holds here is the immuneACCESS table cut down to in-frame rearrangements. Part of the clones is not present; checked against another copy, under half of the missing clones reflect an unresolved V gene, and the others are unexplained. That table supplies the V and J calls and clone size; D and trimming were determined from the DNA. For this sample the table gives just over 200,000 clones, of which 75% to 90% were detected only once. The biggest ten clones account for 2.7% of the sample.

V is pruned by 2 bases and J by 1 base, leaving 3 bases of the junction without a gene match. From the cysteine through the phenylalanine, the CDR3 covers 15 amino acids. Kept here is only the CDR3 DNA, which spans 45 bases and is read in frame from base 1. Sequences MGHDK (CDR1) and SYGVNS (CDR2) are obtained from the germline V gene. The data are from a study of cytomegalovirus exposure and HLA in healthy donors (TCRdb year 2017). Regarding the study in general: In an earlier analysis of under 750 of the donors, 250 to 350 Gb of sequence data and just under 120 million unique TCR beta sequences from about 190 million T cells were reported. Roughly 310 gigabases of sequencing data and approximately 93 million unique TCR sequences were included in an early release covering about 620 HLA-typed donors. Among the approximately 400 genotyped donors, around 79% belonged to the genetic ancestry cluster associated with self-reported Caucasian donors. The study aimed to test whether signatures of past pathogen exposure could be identified by cataloging public T cell receptors. The T cell repertoires of 550 to 850 subjects were profiled by immunosequencing and related to cytomegalovirus serostatus. A separate validation cohort of roughly 130 different subjects was used in addition to the approximately 700-subject first cohort. High-throughput TCR immunosequencing, statistical association of individual TCRs with disease status, and machine learning were combined to predict cytomegalovirus infection status. To study patterns of TCR occurrence, a later analysis re-analyzed previously published TCR beta repertoires from just over 650 donors and added high-resolution HLA genotyping. Rather than drawing on any new phenotypic data, the later analysis identified candidate immune exposures from TCR beta sequences and the way those sequences occurred across donors. In an earlier analysis of 587 of the donors, high-throughput TCR beta sequencing was used to judge whether each TCR beta V gene segment behaved as functional or pseudogenic. Donor age, sex, ethnicity and CMV serostatus were compiled alongside the repertoire data. A later genetic analysis took genome-wide SNP genotypes for about three fifths of the 666 donors and used that subset as a discovery cohort. All discovery cohort repertoires had been generated using a single sequencing platform. Both class I and class II loci were covered by HLA typing, at four-digit resolution. The number of donors typed differed by locus, with 629-630 for A, B, C, DRB1 and DQB1, roughly 550 for DQA1, about 610 for DPA1, and around 430 for DPB1. About five DR-DQ haplotypes were treated as single units for association and clustering because of strong linkage in the cohort. Among some 410 genotyped donors of the cohort, an average of about 240,000 unique TCR beta nucleotide sequences was sequenced per donor, of which about 18% were non-productive.

Paper-wide results and their limitations: Strong co-occurrence of HLA alleles, especially DR and DQ, made assigning TCR associations to individual alleles difficult. Because HLA typing was unavailable for some donors at each locus, only the typed subset was used in association tests. The study gave a list of around 170 TCR beta chains associated with cytomegalovirus. Seventeen rarely observed V segments, including chromosome 9 orphons, were excluded from the earlier analysis of approximately 500 of the donors because counts were too low. In a later analysis, most CMV-associated TCR beta chains were found to appear HLA-restricted, with HLA associations seemingly driven largely by CMV exposure. Across donors, most TCR sequences were observed very rarely, whereas some public TCRs were present in many individuals. A cluster of highly shared sequence variants was judged likely to represent a technical artifact of the sequencing pipeline. In a later genetic analysis, fewer N-insertions in productive TCRs were reported among donors in an Asian-associated ancestry cluster than the approximately 670-donor mean. It was suggested by the authors that the approach could potentially be generalized to other disease states and immunological phenotypes. The classifier was reported to diagnose cytomegalovirus status with high specificity and sensitivity in both the original cohort and the validation cohort. Linkage disequilibrium might explain the correlated functional status among segregating V segments, but an unknown experimental factor could not be ruled out. A later analysis found that HLA-associated TCR beta chains were more clonally expanded and had lower generation probabilities than equally common non-associated chains. The cohort was sequenced for TCR beta chains only, and without alpha or paired-chain data the features that could be detected were limited. In a later analysis, the rate of TCR association differed among HLA loci, with DRB1 alleles having the most associated TCRs and HLA-C alleles having the fewest. Some IMGT-functional V segments, including TRBV6-2 and TRBV6-3, could not be told apart with the 87-base-pair reads, so those segments were excluded. A further reported finding was that TCR beta sequences accurately predicted the HLA-A and HLA-B alleles for most subjects in the first cohort. Immune exposure information for the cohort was limited to CMV serostatus. Three of the identified cytomegalovirus-associated TCR beta chains were confirmed in vitro to be specific for cytomegalovirus antigens. Specific HLA alleles were associated with about 17,000 TCR beta sequences at a false discovery rate of 0.05 in a later analysis. Several of the top co-occurrence clusters appeared to be linked to parvovirus B19, influenza, CMV and Epstein-Barr virus, according to a later analysis. In a later genetic analysis, a missense DCLRE1C variant was associated with V-gene and J-gene trimming of TCR beta chains, and the association was replicated in an independent cohort. An earlier analysis of approximately 590 of the donors showed that most TCR beta V segments appeared in productive rearrangements either about 90% or about 30% of the time, which broadly matched IMGT annotations. Sequencing depth was assumed to be roughly uniform across donors in the presence/absence analyses, though that assumption may not hold.

The cohort comprised some 700 healthy bone marrow donors. At the time of sampling, every cohort member was nominally healthy, though immune exposures that went unrecorded were likely present. The donor tested CMV seronegative and was one of the 352 seronegative cohort members. A peripheral blood sample was collected from each donor, and TCR beta sequencing was performed on peripheral blood mononuclear cells. Genomic DNA extraction from the blood cell samples was performed with the Qiagen DNeasy Blood Extraction Kit. The V and J segments used are TRBV25-1 and TRBJ1-1, with 8 junctional bases fitting TRBD1. The sequenced sample consisted of PBMCs. The clonotype originates from a woman between 35 and 50 years old in good health and CMV-seronegative. The CDR3 amino acid sequence is: CASSEVGTGNTEAFF. The DNA is as follows: TGTGCCAGCAGTGAAGTGGGGACAGGGAACACTGAAGCTTTCTTT.